A selection of T cell receptor beta chains follows, all from one sample in a study of immune evolution from preneoplasia to lung adenocarcinoma. Here immunoSEQ multiplex PCR was the method, and the copy in TCRdb shows in-frame clones only, minus some. The profile shows about 16,000 clones, approximately 86% of them singletons. The sample consisted of FFPE invasive lung adenocarcinoma tissue. The receptors were gathered from a person aged 65 to 85 with invasive lung adenocarcinoma. Each CDR3 is given with its conserved first and last residue. The order of the fields is D gene, V gene, clone size, J gene, CDR3 protein, CDR3 DNA. A D gene is named only where the DNA matches it firmly. A row's size may be missing; if present it is once, few, many or a size class.

>TRBD1|TRBV2|NA|TRBJ2-1
CASSEGTGDVNEQFF
TGTGCCAGCAGTGAGGGGACAGGGGATGTCAATGAGCAGTTCTTC
>NA|TRBV27|NA|TRBJ1-1
CASSSRTNTEAFF
TGTGCCAGCAGTTCAAGAACGAACACTGAAGCTTTCTTT
>NA|TRBV30|NA|TRBJ1-1
CAWRPGTLNTEAFF
TGTGCCTGGAGACCCGGGACATTGAACACTGAAGCTTTCTTT
>NA|TRBV7-9|NA|TRBJ2-1
CASSLSFDEQFF
TGTGCCAGCAGCTTATCTTTTGATGAGCAGTTCTTC
>TRBD2|TRBV18|NA|TRBJ2-3
CASSPPGGHHTDTQYF
TGTGCCAGCTCACCCCCGGGAGGGCATCACACAGATACGCAGTATTTT
>NA|TRBV4-1|few|TRBJ2-7
CASSPGAAPARSSYEQYF
TGCGCCAGCAGCCCCGGGGCCGCCCCCGCTCGAAGCTCCTACGAGCAGTACTTC
>NA|TRBV5-1|NA|TRBJ1-1
CASSRLGLGANTEAFF
TGCGCCAGCAGCCGATTGGGACTGGGGGCTAACACTGAAGCTTTCTTT
>NA|TRBV20-1|NA|TRBJ2-7
CSAGVEQYF
TGCAGTGCTGGGGTCGAGCAGTACTTC
>NA|TRBV6-1|NA|TRBJ1-2
CASRSISNYGYTF
TGTGCCAGCAGATCCATCTCTAACTATGGCTACACCTTC
>TRBD1|TRBV18|NA|TRBJ1-1
CASSPPGQGLVAFF
TGTGCCAGCTCACCACCGGGACAGGGGTTGGTGGCTTTCTTT
>NA|TRBV21-1|NA|TRBJ1-5
CANRDFNQPQHF
TGTGCCAACAGGGATTTCAATCAGCCCCAGCATTTT
>TRBD2|TRBV19|NA|TRBJ2-5
CASTPGLAGGKTQYF
TGTGCCAGTACCCCGGGACTAGCGGGAGGAAAGACCCAGTACTTC
>NA|TRBV6-5|NA|TRBJ2-7
CASSYNGGEQYF
TGTGCCAGCAGTTACAACGGCGGCGAGCAGTACTTC
>NA|TRBV30|NA|TRBJ2-5
CAWTAGGTAQETQYF
TGTGCCTGGACGGCTGGCGGCACCGCCCAAGAGACCCAGTACTTC
>NA|TRBV27|NA|TRBJ2-6
CASSFWGSGANVLTF
TGTGCCAGCAGTTTTTGGGGGTCTGGGGCCAACGTCCTGACTTTC
>NA|TRBV7-2|NA|TRBJ1-4
CASSLVGEKLFF
TGTGCCAGCAGCTTAGTGGGGGAAAAACTGTTTTTT
>NA|TRBV14|NA|TRBJ2-1
CASSQGVLPQGFYNEQFF
TGTGCCAGCAGCCAAGGAGTACTCCCGCAGGGGTTCTACAATGAGCAGTTCTTC
>NA|TRBV7-9|NA|TRBJ2-1
CASSLGLGGKSDEQFF
TGTGCCAGCAGCTTAGGACTAGGTGGGAAGTCGGATGAGCAGTTCTTC
>TRBD1|TRBV29-1|NA|TRBJ2-7
CSVGQGTYEQYF
TGCAGCGTCGGACAGGGAACCTACGAGCAGTACTTC
>TRBD1|TRBV11-2|NA|TRBJ1-1
CASSYGTGNTEAFF
TGTGCCAGCAGTTATGGGACAGGGAACACTGAAGCTTTCTTT
>TRBD1|TRBV9|NA|TRBJ1-3
CASSRTGVGNTIYF
TGTGCCAGCAGCCGGACAGGGGTGGGAAACACCATATATTTT
>NA|TRBV18|once|TRBJ2-3
CASFSLGARDTQYF
TGTGCCAGCTTCTCCCTGGGGGCGAGAGATACGCAGTATTTT
>TRBD1|TRBV28|NA|TRBJ1-5
CASYNRGPRNQPQHF
TGTGCCAGCTATAACAGGGGGCCCCGCAATCAGCCCCAGCATTTT
>NA|TRBV28|NA|TRBJ1-3
CASSSFSGQNSGNTIYF
TGTGCCAGCAGTTCTTTCTCTGGGCAGAACTCTGGAAACACCATATATTTT
>NA|TRBV27|few|TRBJ1-2
CASSFHRDNLAGGYTF
TGTGCCAGCAGTTTTCACCGGGACAATCTAGCTGGTGGCTACACCTTC
>TRBD2|TRBV4-2|NA|TRBJ2-1
CASSQGSSRLAEYNEQFF
TGTGCCAGCAGCCAGGGCTCTTCCCGGCTAGCGGAGTACAATGAGCAGTTCTTC
>TRBD1|TRBV7-3|NA|TRBJ2-3
CASSSDRVATGTDTQYF
TGTGCCAGCAGCTCCGACAGGGTTGCCACTGGGACAGATACGCAGTATTTT
>TRBD2|TRBV5-6|NA|TRBJ2-7
CASRPGTSLYEQYF
TGTGCCAGCAGACCCGGGACTAGTCTCTACGAGCAGTACTTC
>NA|TRBV2|NA|TRBJ1-5
CASSGDLMGGQPQHF
TGTGCCAGCAGTGGCGATCTTATGGGGGGTCAGCCCCAGCATTTT
>NA|TRBV14|NA|TRBJ1-1
CASSQVRIRRADTEAFF
TGTGCCAGCAGCCAAGTCAGGATACGACGGGCCGACACTGAAGCTTTCTTT
>NA|TRBV29-1|NA|TRBJ1-1
CSVMDPGTAFF
TGCAGCGTTATGGATCCGGGAACAGCTTTCTTT
>NA|TRBV6-6|NA|TRBJ1-5
CASSYSDGGANQPQHF
TGTGCCAGCAGTTACTCCGACGGGGGGGCCAATCAGCCCCAGCATTTT
>NA|TRBV7-2|NA|TRBJ1-2
CASSQDRNYGYTF
TGTGCCAGCAGCCAAGACAGGAACTATGGCTACACCTTC
>NA|TRBV29-1|NA|TRBJ2-4
CSVEPWGEKNIQYF
TGCAGCGTTGAACCCTGGGGGGAGAAAAACATTCAGTACTTC
>TRBD2|TRBV19|NA|TRBJ2-5
CASSLTGTSGSETQYF
TGTGCCAGTAGCCTAACCGGGACTAGCGGGAGCGAGACCCAGTACTTC
>NA|TRBV15|NA|TRBJ2-7
CATSTRDTYEQYF
TGTGCCACCAGCACACGGGACACCTACGAGCAGTACTTC
>NA|TRBV7-8|once|TRBJ1-4
CASSLSQGFRNEKLFF
TGTGCCAGCAGCTTATCCCAGGGCTTCAGAAATGAAAAACTGTTTTTT
>TRBD2|TRBV6-5|NA|TRBJ2-1
CASSSRGGRAFNEQFF
TGTGCCAGCAGTTCCCGAGGAGGGAGGGCCTTCAATGAGCAGTTCTTC
>TRBD2|TRBV19|NA|TRBJ2-7
CASSLAGTSYEQYF
TGTGCCAGTAGTCTAGCGGGGACATCCTACGAGCAGTACTTC
>NA|TRBV4-2|NA|TRBJ2-5
CASSQVGGETQYF
TGTGCCAGCAGCCAAGTAGGAGGGGAGACCCAGTACTTC
>NA|TRBV15|NA|TRBJ2-3
CATSAEQGDTQYF
TGTGCCACCAGCGCAGAGCAGGGAGATACGCAGTATTTT
>NA|TRBV2|NA|TRBJ2-5
CASSVGGSQETQYF
TGTGCCAGCAGTGTAGGGGGATCCCAAGAGACCCAGTACTTC
>TRBD1|TRBV30|once|TRBJ1-2
CAWKPQGMGGYTF
TGTGCCTGGAAACCACAGGGGATGGGTGGCTACACCTTC
>NA|TRBV28|NA|TRBJ1-2
CASSPTGSRYTF
TGTGCCAGCAGCCCGACAGGTTCCCGTTACACCTTC
>TRBD1|TRBV4-2|NA|TRBJ2-7
CASSQDDRGREQYF
TGTGCCAGCAGCCAAGATGACAGGGGAAGGGAGCAGTACTTC